These T cell receptor beta chains were read from a single sample in a study of regulatory T cells in long-lasting Graves disease. TCRdb redid the calling of the multiplex PCR reads with MiXCR, one entry per CDR3 protein. Among 600,000 to 800,000 distinct CDR3 sequences listed, 25% to 35% were seen once. The sequences come from peripheral blood mononuclear cells (PBMCs), collected when the disease was refractory, from a patient treated with antithyroid drugs. All receptors derive from a female donor with Graves disease. CDR3s include the opening cysteine and the closing phenylalanine or tryptophan. A D gene is named only where the DNA matches it firmly. Size tells how often a clone was seen (once, few, many) or the class of an expanded clone, and some rows leave it out.

.,.,TRBV20-1,TRBJ2-5,TGCAGTGCTAGATCACCTAAGGGGGGGCCCCAGGGGACCCAGTACTTC,CSARSPKGGPQGTQYF
TRBD1,many,TRBV12-3/TRBV12-4,TRBJ2-7,TGTGCCAGCAGTCGGAAACAGGGGTACGAGCAGTACTTC,CASSRKQGYEQYF
TRBD1,.,TRBV6-4,TRBJ1-6,TGTGCCAGCAGTGCGACAGGGCAAGATTCACCCCTCCACTTT,CASSATGQDSPLHF
.,.,TRBV2,TRBJ2-5,TGTGCCAGCAAGTGGGGCGCGGGCATTGAGACCCAGTACTTC,CASKWGAGIETQYF
TRBD1,.,TRBV28,TRBJ1-1,TGTGCCAGCAGAACCGGACAGGGGCTAGGAGCTGAAGCTTTCTTT,CASRTGQGLGAEAFF
.,many,TRBV11-2,TRBJ2-7,TGTGCCAGCAGCCCACAGTACGAGCAGTACTTC,CASSPQYEQYF
TRBD2,.,TRBV20-1,TRBJ2-7,TGCAGTGCTAGGGCCGGGACTAGCGGGAGGGAGACCTACGAGCAGTACTTC,CSARAGTSGRETYEQYF
TRBD1,few,TRBV12-3/TRBV12-4,TRBJ1-1,TGTGCCAGCAGGGGACAGGGGGCGTTTACTGAAGCTTTCTTT,CASRGQGAFTEAFF
TRBD1,.,TRBV6-5,TRBJ2-2,TGTGCCAGCAGTTACCGACAGGGGGCCCGAACCGGGGAGCTGTTTTTT,CASSYRQGARTGELFF
.,few,TRBV12-5,TRBJ1-1,TGTGCTAGTGGTTTGGTCCCTCGGAGTCTAAGAGGCTACACTGAAGCTTTCTTT,CASGLVPRSLRGYTEAFF
.,many,TRBV12-5,TRBJ1-5,TGTGCTAGTGGTTTGGTAACGGCTCCTCGGGGCAATCAGCCCCAGCATTTT,CASGLVTAPRGNQPQHF
TRBD2,few,TRBV7-2,TRBJ2-4,TGTGCCAGCAGCTCACGACTAGCGGGAGCCGAGGGGGTAAACATTCAGTACTTC,CASSSRLAGAEGVNIQYF
.,few,TRBV20-1,TRBJ1-6,TGCAGTGCTAGGCAAACCTTGGCCAATTCACCCCTCCACTTT,CSARQTLANSPLHF
TRBD1,.,TRBV28,TRBJ2-5,TGTGCCAGCAGTAATAGACAGGGACGCCAAGAGACCCAGTACTTC,CASSNRQGRQETQYF
.,.,TRBV20-1,TRBJ1-5,TGCAGTGCTCGACCAGGAGGAGAGGGCAATCAGCCCCAGCATTTT,CSARPGGEGNQPQHF
.,few,TRBV30,TRBJ2-6,TGTGCCTGTAGCTCTGGGGCCAACGTCCTGACTTTC,CACSSGANVLTF
.,.,TRBV2,TRBJ2-7,TGTGCCAGCAGATCGGTTTACCGGCGCGAGCAGTACTTC,CASRSVYRREQYF
.,.,TRBV3-1,TRBJ1-2,TGTGCCAGCAGCCAAGAGGGCGGCAGGGGCTATGGCTACACCTTC,CASSQEGGRGYGYTF
.,.,TRBV29-1,TRBJ2-4,TGCAGCGTTTCACGCACGCCTGCGAAAAACATTCAGTACTTC,CSVSRTPAKNIQYF
.,few,TRBV5-1,TRBJ1-3,TGTGCCAGCAGCCTCCCGACGGCGGGAAACACCATATATTTT,CASSLPTAGNTIYF
.,many,TRBV6-1,TRBJ1-2,TGTGCCAGCAGTGCCCTAATTCCGAACTATGGCTACACCTTC,CASSALIPNYGYTF